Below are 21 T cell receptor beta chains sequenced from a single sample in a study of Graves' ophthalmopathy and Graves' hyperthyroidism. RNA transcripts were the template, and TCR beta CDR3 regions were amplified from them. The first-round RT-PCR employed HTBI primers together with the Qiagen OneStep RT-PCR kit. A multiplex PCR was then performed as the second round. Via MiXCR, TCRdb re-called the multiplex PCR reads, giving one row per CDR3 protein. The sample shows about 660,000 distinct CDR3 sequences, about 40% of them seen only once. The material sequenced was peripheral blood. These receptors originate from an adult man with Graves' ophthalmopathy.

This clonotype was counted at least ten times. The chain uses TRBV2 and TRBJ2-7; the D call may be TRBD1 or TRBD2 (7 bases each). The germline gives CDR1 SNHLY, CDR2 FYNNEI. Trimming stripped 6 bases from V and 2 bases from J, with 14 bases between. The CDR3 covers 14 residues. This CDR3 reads CASREQGGTYEQYF. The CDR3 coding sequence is TGTGCCAGCAGAGAGCAGGGGGGGACCTACGAGCAGTACTTC. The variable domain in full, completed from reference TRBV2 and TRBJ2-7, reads EPEVTQTPSHQVTQMGQEVILRCVPISNHLYFYWYRQILGQKVEFLVSFYNNEISEKSEIFDDQFSVERPDGSNFTLKIRSTKLEDSAMYFCASREQGGTYEQYFGPGTRLTVT.

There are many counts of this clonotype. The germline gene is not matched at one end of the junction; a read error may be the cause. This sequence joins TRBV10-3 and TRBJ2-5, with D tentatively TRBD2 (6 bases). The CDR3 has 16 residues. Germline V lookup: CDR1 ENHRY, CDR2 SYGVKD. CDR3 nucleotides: TGTGCCAGCAGTACACGGGGACCGACTAGAGAAGAGACCCAGTACTTC. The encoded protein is CASSTRGPTREETQYF.

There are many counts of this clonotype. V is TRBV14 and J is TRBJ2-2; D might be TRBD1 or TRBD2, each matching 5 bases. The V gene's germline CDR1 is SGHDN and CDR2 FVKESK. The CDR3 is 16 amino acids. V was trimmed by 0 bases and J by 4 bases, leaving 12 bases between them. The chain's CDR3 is CASSQEEGPSTGELFF. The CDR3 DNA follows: TGTGCCAGCAGCCAAGAAGAGGGGCCGAGCACCGGGGAGCTGTTTTTT.

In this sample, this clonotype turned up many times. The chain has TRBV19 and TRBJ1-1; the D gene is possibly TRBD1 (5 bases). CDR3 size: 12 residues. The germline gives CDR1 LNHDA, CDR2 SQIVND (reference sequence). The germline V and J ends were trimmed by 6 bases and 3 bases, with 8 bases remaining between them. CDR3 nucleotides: TGTGCCAGTAGGGGGGGATACACTGAAGCTTTCTTT. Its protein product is CASRGGYTEAFF.

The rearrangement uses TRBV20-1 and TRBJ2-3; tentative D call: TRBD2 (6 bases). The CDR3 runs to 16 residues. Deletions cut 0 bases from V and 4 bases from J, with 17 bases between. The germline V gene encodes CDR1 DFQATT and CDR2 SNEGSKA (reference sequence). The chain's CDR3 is CSARDRSSVRPDTQYF. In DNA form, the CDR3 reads TGCAGTGCTAGAGATCGGTCTAGCGTACGCCCAGATACGCAGTATTTT.

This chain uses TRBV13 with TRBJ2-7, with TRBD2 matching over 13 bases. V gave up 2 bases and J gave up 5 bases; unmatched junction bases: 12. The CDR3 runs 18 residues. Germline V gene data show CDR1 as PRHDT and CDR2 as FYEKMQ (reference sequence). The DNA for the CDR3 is TGTGCCAGCAGCTTAAGGACTAGCGGGAGATCCCCCCCCCACGAGCAGTACTTC. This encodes CASSLRTSGRSPPHEQYF.

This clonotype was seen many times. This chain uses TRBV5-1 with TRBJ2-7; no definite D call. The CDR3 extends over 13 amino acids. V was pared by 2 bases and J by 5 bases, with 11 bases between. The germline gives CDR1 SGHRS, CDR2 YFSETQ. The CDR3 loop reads CASSLHGSDEQYF. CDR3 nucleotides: TGCGCCAGCAGCTTACATGGTTCGGACGAGCAGTACTTC.

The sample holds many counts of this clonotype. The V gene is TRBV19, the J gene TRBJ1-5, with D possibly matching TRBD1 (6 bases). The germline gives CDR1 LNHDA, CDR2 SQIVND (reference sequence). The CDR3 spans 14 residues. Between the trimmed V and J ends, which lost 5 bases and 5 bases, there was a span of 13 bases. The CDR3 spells CASSPRDTHQPQHF. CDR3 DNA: TGTGCCAGTAGTCCCCGGGACACCCATCAGCCCCAGCATTTT.

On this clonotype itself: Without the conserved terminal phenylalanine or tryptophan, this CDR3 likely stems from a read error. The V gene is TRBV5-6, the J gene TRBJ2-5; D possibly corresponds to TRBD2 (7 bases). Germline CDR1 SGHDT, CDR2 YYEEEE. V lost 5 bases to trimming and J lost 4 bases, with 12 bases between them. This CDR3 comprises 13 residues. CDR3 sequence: CASSWGGVETQYC. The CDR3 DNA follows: TGTGCCAGCAGTTGGGGGGGCGTAGAGACCCAGTACTGC.

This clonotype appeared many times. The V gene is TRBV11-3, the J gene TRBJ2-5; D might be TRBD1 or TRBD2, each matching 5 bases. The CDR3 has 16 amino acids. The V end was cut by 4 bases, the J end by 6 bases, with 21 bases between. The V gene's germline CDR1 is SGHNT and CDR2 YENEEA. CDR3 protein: CASSSPPTAPGQTQYF. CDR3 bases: TGTGCCAGCAGCTCACCCCCGACTGCCCCGGGACAGACCCAGTACTTC.

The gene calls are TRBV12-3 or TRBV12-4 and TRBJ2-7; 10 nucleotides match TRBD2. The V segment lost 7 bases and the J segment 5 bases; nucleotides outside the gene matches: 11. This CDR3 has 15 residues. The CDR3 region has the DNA TGTGCCAGCACTGAGAGGGCTAGCGGGGGCCACGAGCAGTACTTC. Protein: CASTERASGGHEQYF.

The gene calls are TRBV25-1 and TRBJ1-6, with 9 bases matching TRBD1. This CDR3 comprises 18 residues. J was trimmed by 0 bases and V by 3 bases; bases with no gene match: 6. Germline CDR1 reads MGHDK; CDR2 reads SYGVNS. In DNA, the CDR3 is TGTGCCAGCAGTGAGGGACAGGGAGGGATCTCCTATAATTCACCCCTCCACTTT. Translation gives CASSEGQGGISYNSPLHF.

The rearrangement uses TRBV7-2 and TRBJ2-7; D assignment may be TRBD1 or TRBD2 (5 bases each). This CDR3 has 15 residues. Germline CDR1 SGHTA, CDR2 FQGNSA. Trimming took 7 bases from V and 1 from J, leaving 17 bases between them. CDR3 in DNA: TGTGCCAGCACCCCCGGGATGGGGGTTTCCTACGAGCAGTACTTC. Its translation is CASTPGMGVSYEQYF.

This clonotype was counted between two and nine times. The CDR3 DNA is TGTGCCTGGACCACAGGGGCCGGCTACACCTTC. Its translation is CAWTTGAGYTF. This chain links TRBV30 with TRBJ1-2, with 7 bases matching TRBD1. Germline V gene lookup returns CDR1 GTSNPN and CDR2 SVGIG (reference sequence). The CDR3 loop spans 11 amino acids. V lost 4 bases to trimming and J lost 8 bases; unmatched junction nucleotides: 4.

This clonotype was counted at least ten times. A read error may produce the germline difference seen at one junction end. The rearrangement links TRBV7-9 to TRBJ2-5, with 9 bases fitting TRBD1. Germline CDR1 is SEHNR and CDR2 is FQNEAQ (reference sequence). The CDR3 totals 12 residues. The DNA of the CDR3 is TGTGCCAGCAGCTTATCGGGACAGGGCCTGGACTTC. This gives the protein CASSLSGQGLDF.

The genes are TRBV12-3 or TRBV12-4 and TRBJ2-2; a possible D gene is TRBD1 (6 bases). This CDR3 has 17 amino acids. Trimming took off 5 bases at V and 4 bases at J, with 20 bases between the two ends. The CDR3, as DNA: TGTGCCAGCAGTCCCCTGGGAAACAGGGATAGCACCGGGGAGCTGTTTTTT. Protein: CASSPLGNRDSTGELFF.

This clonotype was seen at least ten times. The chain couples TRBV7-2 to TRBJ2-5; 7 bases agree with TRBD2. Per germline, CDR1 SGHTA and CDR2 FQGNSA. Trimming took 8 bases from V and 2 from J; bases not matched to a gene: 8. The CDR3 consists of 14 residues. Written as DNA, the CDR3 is TGTGCCAGCGGTACCTGGGAGGGGCAAGAGACCCAGTACTTC. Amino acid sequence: CASGTWEGQETQYF.

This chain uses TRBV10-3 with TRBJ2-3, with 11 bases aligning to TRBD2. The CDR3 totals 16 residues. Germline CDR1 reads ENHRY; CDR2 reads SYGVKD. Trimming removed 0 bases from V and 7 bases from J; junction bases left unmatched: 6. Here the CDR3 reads CAISESLAGGPNTQYF. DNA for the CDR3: TGTGCCATCAGTGAGTCGTTAGCGGGAGGGCCGAATACGCAGTATTTT.

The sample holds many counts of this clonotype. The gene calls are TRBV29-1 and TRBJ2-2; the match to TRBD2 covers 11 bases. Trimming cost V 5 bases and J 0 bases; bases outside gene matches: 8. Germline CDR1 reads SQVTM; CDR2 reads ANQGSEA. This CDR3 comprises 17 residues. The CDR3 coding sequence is TGCAGCGTTCCTGTGGGGACTAGCGGAACGAACACCGGGGAGCTGTTTTTT. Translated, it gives CSVPVGTSGTNTGELFF.

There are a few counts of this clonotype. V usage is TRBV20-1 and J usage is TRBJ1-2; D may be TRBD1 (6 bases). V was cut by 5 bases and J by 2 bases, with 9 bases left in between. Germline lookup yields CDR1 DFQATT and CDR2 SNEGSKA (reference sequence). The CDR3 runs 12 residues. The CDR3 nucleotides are TGCAGTGCTCTACAGGGAAACTATGGCTACACCTTC. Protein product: CSALQGNYGYTF.

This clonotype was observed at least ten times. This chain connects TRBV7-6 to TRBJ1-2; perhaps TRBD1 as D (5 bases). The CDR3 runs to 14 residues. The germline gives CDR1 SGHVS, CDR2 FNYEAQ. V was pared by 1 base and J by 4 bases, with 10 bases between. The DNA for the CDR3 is TGTGCCAGCAGCTTAGGTGGGACCACCTATGGCTACACCTTC. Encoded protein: CASSLGGTTYGYTF.